One and the same sample provided the 14 T cell receptor beta chains below, sequenced in a study of shared T cell receptors in the human thymus. Profiling relied on immunoSEQ multiplex PCR, and the TCRdb table lists in-frame clones only, not all of them. The table lists more than 550,000 clones, around 87% of them singletons. This sample was also put to use in a study of human thymus T cells.

Source material: thymocytes. These receptors were taken from a boy in the first two years of life with a congenital heart defect.

The chain couples TRBV7-6 to TRBJ1-2; D ambiguous. The CDR3 has 16 amino acids. Germline V gives CDR1 SGHVS, CDR2 FNYEAQ. The V gene lost 1 base and the J gene lost 6 bases, with 18 bases spanning the gap. CDR3 sequence (DNA): TGTGCCAGCAGCTTAGGTGCCCTACTAAATCCCGATGGCTACACCTTC. This gives the protein CASSLGALLNPDGYTF.

The chain uses TRBV27 and TRBJ1-1, with D tentatively TRBD1 (5 bases). The germline CDR1 and CDR2 sequences are MNHEY and SMNVEV (reference sequence). The CDR3 totals 17 residues. V shed 0 bases and J shed 2 bases, with 16 bases lying between them. CDR3 nucleotides: TGTGCCAGCAGTTTATCCAAGGGCCCCGGGGGTAACACTGAAGCTTTCTTT. This gives the protein CASSLSKGPGGNTEAFF.

V and J are TRBV30 and TRBJ2-2; D possibly corresponds to TRBD1 (6 bases). The CDR3 covers 16 residues. Trimming took off 0 bases at V and 7 bases at J, with 18 bases between the two ends. The germline V gene has CDR1 GTSNPN and CDR2 SVGIG (reference sequence). CDR3 DNA: TGTGCCTGGAGTGTACGGGGACACTTAGTAGTCGGGGAGCTGTTTTTT. Protein: CAWSVRGHLVVGELFF.

The rearrangement links TRBV2 to TRBJ2-3; 7 bases map to TRBD2. The CDR3 sequence is 15 residues long. CDR1 is SNHLY, CDR2 FYNNEI, per germline. V lost 4 bases to trimming and J lost 3 bases; unmatched junction nucleotides: 7. The CDR3 reads CASSAGGQETDTQYF. The CDR3 bases are TGTGCCAGCAGTGCGGGAGGCCAGGAGACAGATACGCAGTATTTT.

The rearrangement joins TRBV28 to TRBJ2-1; 16 positions match TRBD2. Germline lookup yields CDR1 MDHEN and CDR2 SYDVKM. V dropped 5 bases and J dropped 8; count of bases not matched to a gene: 15. The CDR3 is 19 amino acids. The CDR3 loop is CASSENPGLAGGPGDEQFF. The CDR3 DNA follows: TGTGCCAGCAGTGAAAACCCGGGACTAGCGGGAGGGCCCGGAGATGAGCAGTTCTTC.

This chain uses TRBV11-2 with TRBJ2-3; the match to TRBD2 covers 12 bases. J gave up 4 bases and V 4 bases, and 9 bases lay outside the gene matches. The CDR3 is 17 amino acids. The germline V gene has CDR1 SGHAT and CDR2 FQNNGV. DNA of the CDR3: TGTGCCAGCAGCTCTCAAAGACTAGCGGGGGACTCAGATACGCAGTATTTT. This encodes CASSSQRLAGDSDTQYF.

This sequence joins TRBV2 and TRBJ1-2; 7 bases are a match to TRBD1. This CDR3 is built from 15 residues. Germline CDR1 and CDR2: SNHLY and FYNNEI. Trimming at V came to 10 bases and at J to 4 bases, leaving 15 bases not matched to a gene. The CDR3 sequence is CATTSRGRGTYGYTF. The DNA of the CDR3 is TGTGCCACCACCTCAAGGGGCAGGGGGACCTATGGCTACACCTTC.

The chain uses TRBV19 and TRBJ1-5, with a possible D match to TRBD1 (6 bases). The CDR3 covers 15 residues. The germline V gene has CDR1 LNHDA and CDR2 SQIVND (reference sequence). V was cut by 4 bases and J by 1 base, with 11 bases left in between. CDR3 loop: CASSTAGESNQPQHF. CDR3 DNA sequence: TGTGCCAGTAGTACAGCAGGGGAAAGCAATCAGCCCCAGCATTTT.

CDR3 loop: CAITASGRAYTGELFF. In DNA form, the CDR3 reads TGTGCCATCACGGCTAGCGGGAGGGCCTACACCGGGGAGCTGTTTTTT. This chain connects TRBV10-3 to TRBJ2-2; 12 nucleotides agree with TRBD2. The CDR3 is made up of 16 amino acids. Germline CDR1 ENHRY, CDR2 SYGVKD. The junction had 6 bases not matched to a gene; V was cut back by 7 bases and J by 3 bases.

This chain connects TRBV5-1 to TRBJ1-6; 7 positions agree with TRBD1. The CDR3 sequence is 15 residues long. Looked up from germline, CDR1 is SGHRS and CDR2 is YFSETQ. Germline trimming cut 0 bases from V and 5 bases from J; bases unmatched to any gene: 2. The CDR3 protein is CASSLAGTDNSPLHF. In nucleotides, the CDR3 is TGCGCCAGCAGCTTGGCCGGGACAGATAATTCACCCCTCCACTTT.

The chain couples TRBV29-1 to TRBJ2-7, with TRBD2 matching over 16 bases. This CDR3 region has 17 residues. Trimming cost V 2 bases and J 2 bases; bases outside gene matches: 6. Germline values: CDR1 SQVTM, CDR2 ANQGSEA. The DNA of the CDR3 is TGCAGCGTTGAAACCCCCGGGACTAGCGGGGGGGCCTACGAGCAGTACTTC. This codes for CSVETPGTSGGAYEQYF.

This chain links TRBV5-5 with TRBJ1-5; 8 bases map to TRBD1. CDR1 SGHKS and CDR2 YYEKEE come from the germline V gene (reference sequence). The junction had 14 bases not matched to a gene; V was cut back by 1 base and J by 5 bases. The CDR3 length is 18 residues. This CDR3 is CASSLIGARDRFDQPQHF. The CDR3 bases are TGTGCCAGCAGCTTGATCGGCGCCCGGGACAGGTTCGATCAGCCCCAGCATTTT.

This clone was counted only a few times. The chain carries TRBV4-3 and TRBJ2-7; D is undetermined. This CDR3 is built from 16 residues. Trimming left V 0 bases short and J 0 bases short, with 12 bases between. Germline V gene sequence: CDR1 LGHNA, CDR2 YSLEER. The CDR3 loop reads CASSQDLGDNSYEQYF. DNA for the CDR3: TGCGCCAGCAGCCAAGATCTCGGAGATAACTCCTACGAGCAGTACTTC.

The CDR3 reads CASSAGTSGGTYEQYF. The CDR3 region has the DNA TGTGCCAGCAGCGCCGGGACTAGCGGAGGTACCTACGAGCAGTACTTC. V and J are TRBV7-9 and TRBJ2-7, with 11 bases that match TRBD2. J was trimmed by 2 bases and V by 5 bases; bases with no gene match: 8. The CDR3 has 16 residues. Germline lookup yields CDR1 SEHNR and CDR2 FQNEAQ (reference sequence). Full variable domain (remainder filled in from reference TRBV7-9 and TRBJ2-7): DTGVSQNPRHKITKRGQNVTFRCDPISEHNRLYWYRQTLGQGPEFLTYFQNEAQLEKSRLLSDRFSAERPKGSFSTLEIQRTEQGDSAMYLCASSAGTSGGTYEQYFGPGTRLTVT.